A single T cell receptor (beta chain) is shown here with its context. Antigen unknown. The data were taken from a study of beta chain features in type 1 diabetes. Expressed TCRB transcripts were sequenced because the entire RNA isolate underwent reverse transcription. Sequencing was performed with immunoSEQ multiplex PCR; in TCRdb, only in-frame clones are kept and a portion is missing. The sample has roughly 240,000 clones; about 24% are singletons. CDR1 and CDR2 (germline): MDHEN, SYDVKM. There are 14 residues in the CDR3. Trimming took 4 bases from V and 4 from J; bases not matched to a gene: 2. The study's findings and limits: A greater similarity of naive, central memory and Treg TCRB repertoires was seen among patients than among healthy donors. Type 1 diabetes patients had moderately but significantly shorter TCRB CDR3s in all four CD4+ subsets.

The source of this sequence is a young woman with type 1 diabetes. Sequenced: naive CD4+ T cells from blood. The V and J genes are TRBV28 and TRBJ2-3; 10 bases agree with TRBD2. CDR3 bases: TGTGCCAGCAGTTACGGACTAGCGGCAGATACGCAGTATTTT. Residues: CASSYGLAADTQYF.